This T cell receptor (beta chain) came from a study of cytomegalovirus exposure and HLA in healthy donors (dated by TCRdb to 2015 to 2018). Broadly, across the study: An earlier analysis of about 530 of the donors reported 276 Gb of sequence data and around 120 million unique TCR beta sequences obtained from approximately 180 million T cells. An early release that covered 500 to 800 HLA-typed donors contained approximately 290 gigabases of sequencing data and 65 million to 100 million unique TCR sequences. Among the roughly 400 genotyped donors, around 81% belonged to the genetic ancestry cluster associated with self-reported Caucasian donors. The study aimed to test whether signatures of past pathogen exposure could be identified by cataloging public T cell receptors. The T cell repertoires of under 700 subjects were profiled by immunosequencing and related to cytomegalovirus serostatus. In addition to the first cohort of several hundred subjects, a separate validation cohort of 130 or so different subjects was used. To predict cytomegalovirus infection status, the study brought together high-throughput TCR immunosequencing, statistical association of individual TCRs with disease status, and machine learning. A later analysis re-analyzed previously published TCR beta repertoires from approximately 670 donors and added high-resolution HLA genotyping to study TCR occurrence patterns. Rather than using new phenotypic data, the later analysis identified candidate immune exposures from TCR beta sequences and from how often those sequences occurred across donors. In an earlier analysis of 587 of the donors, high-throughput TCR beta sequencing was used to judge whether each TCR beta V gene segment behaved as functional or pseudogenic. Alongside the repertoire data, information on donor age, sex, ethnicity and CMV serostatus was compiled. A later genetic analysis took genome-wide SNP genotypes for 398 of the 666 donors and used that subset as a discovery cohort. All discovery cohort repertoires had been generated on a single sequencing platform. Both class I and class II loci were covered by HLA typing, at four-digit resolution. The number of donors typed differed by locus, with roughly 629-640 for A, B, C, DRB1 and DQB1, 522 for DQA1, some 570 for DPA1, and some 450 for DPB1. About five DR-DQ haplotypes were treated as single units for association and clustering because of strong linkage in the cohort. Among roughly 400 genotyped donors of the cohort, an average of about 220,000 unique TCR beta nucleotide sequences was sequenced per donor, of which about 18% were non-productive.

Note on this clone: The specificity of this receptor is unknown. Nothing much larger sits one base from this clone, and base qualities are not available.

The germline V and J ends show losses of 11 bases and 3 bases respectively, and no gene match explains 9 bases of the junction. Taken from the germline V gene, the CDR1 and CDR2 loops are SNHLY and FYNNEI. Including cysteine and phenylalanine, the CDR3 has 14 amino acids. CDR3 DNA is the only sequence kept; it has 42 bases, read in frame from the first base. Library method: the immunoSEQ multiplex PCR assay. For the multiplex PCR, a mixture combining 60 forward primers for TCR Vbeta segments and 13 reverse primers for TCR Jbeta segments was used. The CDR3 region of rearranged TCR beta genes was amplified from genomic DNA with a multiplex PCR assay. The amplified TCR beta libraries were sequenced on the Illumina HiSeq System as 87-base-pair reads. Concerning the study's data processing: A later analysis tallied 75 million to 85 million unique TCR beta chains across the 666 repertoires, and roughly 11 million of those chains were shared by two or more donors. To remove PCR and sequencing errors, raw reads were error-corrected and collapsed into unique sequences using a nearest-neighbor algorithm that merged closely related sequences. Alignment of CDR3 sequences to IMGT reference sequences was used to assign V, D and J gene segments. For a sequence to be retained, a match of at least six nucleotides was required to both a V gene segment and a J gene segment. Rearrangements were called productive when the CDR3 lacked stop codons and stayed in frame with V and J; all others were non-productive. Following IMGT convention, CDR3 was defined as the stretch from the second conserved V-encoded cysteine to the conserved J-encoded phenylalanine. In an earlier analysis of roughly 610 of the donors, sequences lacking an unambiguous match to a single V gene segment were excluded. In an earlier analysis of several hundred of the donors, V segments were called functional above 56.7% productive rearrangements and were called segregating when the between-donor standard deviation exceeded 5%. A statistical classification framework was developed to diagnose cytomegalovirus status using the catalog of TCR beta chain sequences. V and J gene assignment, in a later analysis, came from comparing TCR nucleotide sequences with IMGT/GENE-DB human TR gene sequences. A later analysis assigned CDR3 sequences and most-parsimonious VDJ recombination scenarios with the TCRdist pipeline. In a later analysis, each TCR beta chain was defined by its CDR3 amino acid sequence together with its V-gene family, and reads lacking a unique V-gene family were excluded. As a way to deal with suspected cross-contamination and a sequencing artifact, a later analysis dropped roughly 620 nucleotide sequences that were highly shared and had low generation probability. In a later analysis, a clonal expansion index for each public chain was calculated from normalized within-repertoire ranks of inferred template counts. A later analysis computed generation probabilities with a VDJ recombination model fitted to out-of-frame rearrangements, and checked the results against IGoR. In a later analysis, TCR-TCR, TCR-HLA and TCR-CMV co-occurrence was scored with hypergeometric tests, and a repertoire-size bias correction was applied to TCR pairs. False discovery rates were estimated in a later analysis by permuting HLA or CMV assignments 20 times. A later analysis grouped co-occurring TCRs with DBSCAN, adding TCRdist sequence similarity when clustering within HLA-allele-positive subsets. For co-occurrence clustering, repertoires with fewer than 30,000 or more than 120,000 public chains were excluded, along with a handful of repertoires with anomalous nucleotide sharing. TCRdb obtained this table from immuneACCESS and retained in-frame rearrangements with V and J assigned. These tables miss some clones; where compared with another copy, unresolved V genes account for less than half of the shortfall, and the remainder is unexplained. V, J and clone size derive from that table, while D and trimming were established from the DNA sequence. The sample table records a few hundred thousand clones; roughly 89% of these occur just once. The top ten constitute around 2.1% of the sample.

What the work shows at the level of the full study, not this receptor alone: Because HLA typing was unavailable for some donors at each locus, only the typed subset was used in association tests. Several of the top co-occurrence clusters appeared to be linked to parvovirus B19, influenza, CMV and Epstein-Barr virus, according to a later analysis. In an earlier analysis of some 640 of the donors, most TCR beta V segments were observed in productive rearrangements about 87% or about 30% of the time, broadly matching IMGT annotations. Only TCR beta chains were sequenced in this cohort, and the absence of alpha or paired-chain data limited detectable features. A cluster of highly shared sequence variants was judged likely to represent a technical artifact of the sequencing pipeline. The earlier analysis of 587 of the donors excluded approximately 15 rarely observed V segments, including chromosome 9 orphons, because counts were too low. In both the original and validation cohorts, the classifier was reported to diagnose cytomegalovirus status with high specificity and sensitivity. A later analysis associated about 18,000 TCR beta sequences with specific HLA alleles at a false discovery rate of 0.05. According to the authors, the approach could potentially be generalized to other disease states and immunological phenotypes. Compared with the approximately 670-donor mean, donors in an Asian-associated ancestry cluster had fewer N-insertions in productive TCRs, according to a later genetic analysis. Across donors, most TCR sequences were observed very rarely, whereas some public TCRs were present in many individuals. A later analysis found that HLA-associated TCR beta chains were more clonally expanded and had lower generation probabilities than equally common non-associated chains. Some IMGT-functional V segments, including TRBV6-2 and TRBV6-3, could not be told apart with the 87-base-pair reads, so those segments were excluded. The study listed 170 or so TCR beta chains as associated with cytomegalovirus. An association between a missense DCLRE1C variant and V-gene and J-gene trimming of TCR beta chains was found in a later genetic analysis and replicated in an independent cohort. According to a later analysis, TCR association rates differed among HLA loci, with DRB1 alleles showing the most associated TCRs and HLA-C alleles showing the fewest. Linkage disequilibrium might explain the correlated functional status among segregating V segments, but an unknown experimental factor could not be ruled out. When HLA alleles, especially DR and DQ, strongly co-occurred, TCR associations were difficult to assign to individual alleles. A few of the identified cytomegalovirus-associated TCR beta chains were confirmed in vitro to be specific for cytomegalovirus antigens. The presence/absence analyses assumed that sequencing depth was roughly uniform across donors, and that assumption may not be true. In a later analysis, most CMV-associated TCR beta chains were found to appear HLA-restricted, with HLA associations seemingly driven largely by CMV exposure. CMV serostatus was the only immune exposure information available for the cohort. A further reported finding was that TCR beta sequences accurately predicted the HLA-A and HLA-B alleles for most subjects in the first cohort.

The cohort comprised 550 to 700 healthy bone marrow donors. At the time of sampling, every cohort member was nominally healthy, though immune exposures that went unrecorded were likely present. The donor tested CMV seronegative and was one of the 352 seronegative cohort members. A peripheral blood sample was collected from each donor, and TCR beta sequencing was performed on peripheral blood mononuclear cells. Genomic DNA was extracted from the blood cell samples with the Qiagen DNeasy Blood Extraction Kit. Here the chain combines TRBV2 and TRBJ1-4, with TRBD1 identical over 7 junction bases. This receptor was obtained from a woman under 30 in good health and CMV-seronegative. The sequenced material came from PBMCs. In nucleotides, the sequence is TGTGCCGCCCGCAAAGGGACAGCTAATGAAAAACTGTTTTTT. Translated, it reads CAARKGTANEKLFF.